This T cell receptor (beta chain) was captured by sequencing in a study of shared clonotypes between healthy human individuals. Across the study: Three plates were used per donor for CD4 naive, three for CD4 memory, two for CD8 naive and one for CD8 memory. Study-wide results and limits: Some clonotypes were shared by all four sorted-subset donors, while others were not shared. The non-shared ones had lower generation probabilities than the shared ones. The sole specimen, blood, was sampled, and tissue repertoires likely differ. The low donor count limited represented genetic and exposure-history diversity.

The germline CDR1 and CDR2 sequences are LNHDA and SQIVND (reference sequence). V shed 6 bases, J shed 3 bases, and the junction held 4 bases outside the gene matches. This CDR3 is 14 amino acids long. Sequencing was performed with immunoSEQ multiplex PCR; in TCRdb, only in-frame clones are kept and a portion is missing. The sample has roughly 2,000,000 clones, about 95% seen once. A remark on this clone: The antigen is not known.

Naive CD8 cells were CD45RO-negative, positively selected for CCR7, excluding terminally differentiated effector memory CD45RA+ cells. The TCR comes from a man between 18 and 35 years old in good health. This rearrangement joins TRBV19 to TRBJ2-2; 7 bases agree with TRBD1. Sequencing input: naive CD8+ T cells sorted from blood. CDR3: CASRIDRDTGELFF. CDR3 DNA sequence: TGTGCCAGTAGAATCGACAGGGACACCGGGGAGCTGTTTTTT.